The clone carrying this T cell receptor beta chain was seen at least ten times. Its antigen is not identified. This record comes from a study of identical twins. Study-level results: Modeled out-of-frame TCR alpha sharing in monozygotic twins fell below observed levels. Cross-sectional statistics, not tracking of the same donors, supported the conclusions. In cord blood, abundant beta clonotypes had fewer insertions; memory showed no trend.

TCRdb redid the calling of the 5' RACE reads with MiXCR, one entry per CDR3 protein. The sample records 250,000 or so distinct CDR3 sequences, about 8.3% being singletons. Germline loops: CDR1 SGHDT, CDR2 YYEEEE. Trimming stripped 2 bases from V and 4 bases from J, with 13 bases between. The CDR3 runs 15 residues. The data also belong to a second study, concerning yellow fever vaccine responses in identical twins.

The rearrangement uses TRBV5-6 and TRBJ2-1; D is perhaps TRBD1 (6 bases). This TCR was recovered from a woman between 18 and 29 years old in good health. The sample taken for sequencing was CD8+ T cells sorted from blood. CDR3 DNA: TGTGCCAGCAGCTTTGCAGGGGCGTTTTACAATGAGCAGTTCTTC. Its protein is CASSFAGAFYNEQFF. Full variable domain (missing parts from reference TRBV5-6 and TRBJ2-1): DAGVTQSPTHLIKTRGQQVTLRCSPKSGHDTVSWYQQALGQGPQFIFQYYEEEERQRGNFPDRFSGHQFPNYSSELNVNALLLGDSALYLCASSFAGAFYNEQFFGPGTRLTVL.